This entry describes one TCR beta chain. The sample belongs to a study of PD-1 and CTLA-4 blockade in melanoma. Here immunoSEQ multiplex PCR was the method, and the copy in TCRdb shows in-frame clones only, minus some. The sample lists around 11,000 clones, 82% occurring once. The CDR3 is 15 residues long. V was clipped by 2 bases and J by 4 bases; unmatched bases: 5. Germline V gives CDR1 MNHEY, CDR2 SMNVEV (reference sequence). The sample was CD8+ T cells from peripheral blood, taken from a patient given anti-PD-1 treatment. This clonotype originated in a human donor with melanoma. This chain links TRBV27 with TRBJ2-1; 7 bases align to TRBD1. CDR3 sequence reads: CASSLMAGGYNEQFF. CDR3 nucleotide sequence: TGTGCCAGCAGTTTAATGGCAGGGGGTTACAATGAGCAGTTCTTC.